The 5 T cell receptor beta chains listed next were all sequenced from one sample in a study of CD8 T cells in ankylosing spondylitis. TCRdb fed the 5' RACE reads into MiXCR, producing one record per CDR3 protein. Of hundreds of thousands of distinct CDR3 sequences in the sample, roughly a tenth are singletons; the top ten hold about 20%. Sample: blood, either unsorted or a sorted T cell fraction (not recorded which). The receptors come from a male donor with ankylosing spondylitis or in good health (not recorded which).

The chain joins TRBV12-3 or TRBV12-4 to TRBJ2-7; TRBD2 agrees at 11 bases. V lost 6 bases and J lost 4; bases outside the gene matches: 11. The CDR3 contains 16 residues. In DNA form, the CDR3 reads TGTGCCAGCAGCCGGGCTAGCGGGGGGATTTTTTACGAGCAGTACTTC. Residues: CASSRASGGIFYEQYF.

This clonotype came up many times. The rearrangement uses TRBV7-2 and TRBJ2-4, with D perhaps matching TRBD1 (6 bases). Between the trimmed V and J ends, which lost 2 bases and 6 bases, there was a span of 17 bases. Germline CDR1 is SGHTA and CDR2 is FQGNSA. CDR3 length: 16 residues. The CDR3 DNA reads as TGTGCCAGCAGCTTACCCGGACAGTTAATCGGAAACATTCAGTACTTC. Its protein is CASSLPGQLIGNIQYF.

This clonotype was counted many times. The chain joins TRBV11-2 to TRBJ2-1; no definite D call. Germline V gives CDR1 SGHAT, CDR2 FQNNGV. Trimming took off 0 bases at V and 9 bases at J, with 12 bases between the two ends. The CDR3 has 14 amino acids. CDR3 sequence reads: CASSLDLSGGEQFF. The CDR3 nucleotides read TGTGCCAGCAGCTTAGATCTGTCCGGCGGTGAGCAGTTCTTC.

This clonotype showed up many times. The chain joins TRBV2 to TRBJ1-1, with TRBD1 as a possible D gene (5 bases). This CDR3 comprises 14 residues. Looked up from germline, CDR1 is SNHLY and CDR2 is FYNNEI. V lost 10 bases, J lost 3 bases, and 18 bases lay in between. The CDR3 spells CATQTGRVDTEAFF. In DNA form, the CDR3 reads TGTGCCACCCAGACGGGCAGGGTGGACACTGAAGCTTTCTTT.

This clonotype has a count of ten or more. This sequence joins TRBV5-6 and TRBJ1-1; no clear D. Between the trimmed V and J ends, which lost 4 bases and 7 bases, there was a span of 8 bases. Germline V gene lookup returns CDR1 SGHDT and CDR2 YYEEEE. The CDR3 is 11 amino acids. CDR3 residues: CASSQRGEAFF. In nucleotides, the CDR3 is TGTGCCAGCAGCCAACGAGGTGAAGCTTTCTTT.